The rows below give T cell receptor beta chains drawn from one sample of a study of T-cell memory formation after mild COVID-19. Each CDR3 protein is one row after TCRdb ran MiXCR on the 5' RACE reads. Of around 250,000 distinct CDR3 sequences in the sample, approximately 15% were seen once. The sequenced material came from PBMCs or a T cell subset sorted from them (not recorded which). The receptors were sampled from a man aged 18-30 years who had mild COVID-19 (a few samples of this study predate the infection). Cell type and time point are not known. CDR3s include the opening cysteine and the closing phenylalanine or tryptophan. D genes are given only for firm matches. Where a row states a size, it is once, few, many or the class of an expanded clone; other rows omit it.

clone_size j_call v_call d_call cdr3_aa cdr3_nt
few TRBJ2-5 TRBV6-2/TRBV6-3 . CASSPLGSGRTQYF TGTGCCAGCAGCCCCCTGGGTTCTGGAAGGACCCAGTACTTC
. TRBJ1-2 TRBV6-2/TRBV6-3 . CASSSGTASYGYTF TGTGCCAGCAGTTCCGGGACGGCCAGCTATGGCTACACCTTC
few TRBJ2-3 TRBV7-9 TRBD2 CASSLGAGATDTQYF TGTGCCAGCAGCTTAGGAGCGGGGGCCACAGATACGCAGTATTTT
. TRBJ2-3 TRBV5-1 TRBD2 CASSDTSGGQDTQYF TGCGCCAGCAGCGACACTAGCGGGGGTCAAGATACGCAGTATTTT
. TRBJ2-7 TRBV7-6 . CASSPVRGPQNEQYF TGTGCCAGCAGCCCCGTTCGGGGGCCCCAAAACGAGCAGTACTTC
. TRBJ1-3 TRBV6-5 . CASSYRQVPGNTIYF TGTGCCAGCAGTTACCGACAGGTCCCTGGAAACACCATATATTTT
. TRBJ2-2 TRBV12-3/TRBV12-4 . CASTPRGGNTGELFF TGTGCCAGCACCCCCAGGGGGGGGAACACCGGGGAGCTGTTTTTT
. TRBJ2-7 TRBV4-1 . CASSPSYSDEQYF TGCGCCAGCAGCCCATCATATTCCGACGAGCAGTACTTC
few TRBJ1-4 TRBV5-1 . CASTPSGGRNEKLFF TGCGCCAGCACCCCTTCCGGGGGGAGGAATGAAAAACTGTTTTTT
few TRBJ2-3 TRBV7-6 TRBD2 CASSSLSGGIGLDTQYF TGTGCCAGCAGCTCTCTTAGCGGGGGCATTGGTCTTGATACGCAGTATTTT
many TRBJ2-2 TRBV7-9 . CASSLRGSSGELFF TGTGCCAGCAGCTTGAGGGGGTCGTCCGGGGAGCTGTTTTTT
many TRBJ2-3 TRBV24-1 . CATSDFSTDTQYF TGTGCCACCAGTGATTTTAGCACAGATACGCAGTATTTT